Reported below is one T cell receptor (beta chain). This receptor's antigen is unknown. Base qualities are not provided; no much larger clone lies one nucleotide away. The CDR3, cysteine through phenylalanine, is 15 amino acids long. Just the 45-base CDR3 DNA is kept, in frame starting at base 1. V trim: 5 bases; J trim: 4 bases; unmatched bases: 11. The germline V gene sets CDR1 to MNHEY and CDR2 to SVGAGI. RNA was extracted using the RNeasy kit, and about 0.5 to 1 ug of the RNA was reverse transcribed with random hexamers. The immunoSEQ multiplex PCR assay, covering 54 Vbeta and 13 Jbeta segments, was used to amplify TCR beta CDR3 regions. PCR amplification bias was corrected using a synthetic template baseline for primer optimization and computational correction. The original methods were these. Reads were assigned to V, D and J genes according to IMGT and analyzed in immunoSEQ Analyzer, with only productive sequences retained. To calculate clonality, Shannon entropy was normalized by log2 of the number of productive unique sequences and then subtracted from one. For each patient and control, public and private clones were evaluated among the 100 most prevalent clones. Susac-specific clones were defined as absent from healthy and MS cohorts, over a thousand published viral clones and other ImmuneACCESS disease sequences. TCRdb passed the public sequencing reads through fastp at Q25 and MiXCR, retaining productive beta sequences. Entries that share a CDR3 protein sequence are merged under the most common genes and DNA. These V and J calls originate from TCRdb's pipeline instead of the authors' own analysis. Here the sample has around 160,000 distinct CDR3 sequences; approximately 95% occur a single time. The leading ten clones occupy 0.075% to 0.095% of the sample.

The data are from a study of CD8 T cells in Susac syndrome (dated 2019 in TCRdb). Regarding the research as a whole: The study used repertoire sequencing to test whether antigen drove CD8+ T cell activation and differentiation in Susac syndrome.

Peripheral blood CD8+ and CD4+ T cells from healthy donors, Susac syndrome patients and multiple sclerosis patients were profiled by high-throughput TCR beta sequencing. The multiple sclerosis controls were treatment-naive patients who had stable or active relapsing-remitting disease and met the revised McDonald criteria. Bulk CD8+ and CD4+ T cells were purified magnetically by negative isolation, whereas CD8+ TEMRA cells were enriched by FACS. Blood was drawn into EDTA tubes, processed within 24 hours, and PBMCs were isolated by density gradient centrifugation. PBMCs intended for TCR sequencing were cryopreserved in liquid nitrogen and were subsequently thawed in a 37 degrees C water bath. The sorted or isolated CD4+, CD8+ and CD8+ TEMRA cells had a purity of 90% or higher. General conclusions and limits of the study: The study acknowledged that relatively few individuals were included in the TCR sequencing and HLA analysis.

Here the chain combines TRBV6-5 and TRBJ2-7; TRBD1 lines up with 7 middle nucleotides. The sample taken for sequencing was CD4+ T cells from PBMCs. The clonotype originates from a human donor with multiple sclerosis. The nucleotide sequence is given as TGTGCCAGCAGTCTGTATCAGGACAGGCCGTACGAGCAGTACTTC. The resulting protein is CASSLYQDRPYEQYF.